A selection of T cell receptor beta chains follows, all from one sample in a study of spatial heterogeneity in lung cancer. MiXCR, run by TCRdb on the 5' RACE reads, gives a single entry per CDR3 protein. This table has 10,000 to 15,000 distinct CDR3 sequences, 11% to 15% appearing once. This specimen consisted of PBMCs, obtained at surgery. These receptors were collected from a male donor with early-stage non-small cell lung cancer. CDR3s include the opening cysteine and the closing phenylalanine or tryptophan. D genes are given only for firm matches. Size tells how often a clone was seen (once, few, many) or the class of an expanded clone, and some rows leave it out.

J,size,D,V,DNA,CDR3
TRBJ1-1,-,TRBD1,TRBV11-2,TGTGCCAGCAGCCCCCAGCTGGGACAGGAGGGTGACACTGAAGCTTTCTTT,CASSPQLGQEGDTEAFF
TRBJ2-7,many,TRBD2,TRBV10-2,TGCGCCAGCTTACCCGTAGCGGGGGGCGTCAGCGAGCAGTACTTC,CASLPVAGGVSEQYF
TRBJ2-7,many,-,TRBV20-1,TGCAGTGCGTCGACATCAACCTACGAGCAGTACTTC,CSASTSTYEQYF
TRBJ2-3,many,-,TRBV6-2/TRBV6-3,TGTGCCAGCAGTAAGCCCCCCAGGGGCCGCACAGATACGCAGTATTTT,CASSKPPRGRTDTQYF
TRBJ1-5,few,TRBD1,TRBV20-1,TGCAGTGCTAGAGATAGGGACAGGGGTTCGAACAATCAGCCCCAGCATTTT,CSARDRDRGSNNQPQHF
TRBJ2-3,few,-,TRBV9,TGTGCCAGCAGCGTCGACTCGGGGCGAAGGGCAGATACGCAGTATTTT,CASSVDSGRRADTQYF
TRBJ2-1,few,-,TRBV7-9,TGTGCCAGCAGCTACTTAATAGGACCAAATGAGCAGTTCTTC,CASSYLIGPNEQFF
TRBJ2-1,many,-,TRBV11-2,TGTGCCAGCAGCTTCAGGGGACTGCAAGGCAATGAGCAGTTCTTC,CASSFRGLQGNEQFF
TRBJ2-3,-,TRBD1,TRBV4-2,TGTGCCAGCAGCCAAGAAGCCGACAGGGGGCTAGATACGCAGTATTTT,CASSQEADRGLDTQYF
TRBJ1-2,few,TRBD1,TRBV7-6,TGTGCCAGCAGCCCCGGACAGGACCTCTATGGCTACACCTTC,CASSPGQDLYGYTF
TRBJ2-7,-,-,TRBV7-6,TGTGCCAGCAGCTTGGCTGTAAGCTCCTACGAGCAGTACTTC,CASSLAVSSYEQYF
TRBJ2-1,few,TRBD2,TRBV5-5,TGTGCCAGCAGCTCGGGACTAGCGGGCAATGAGCAGTTCTTC,CASSSGLAGNEQFF
TRBJ2-3,many,-,TRBV5-1,TGCGCCAGCAGCTTGTTGCGGGACCCCAGCACAGATACGCAGTATTTT,CASSLLRDPSTDTQYF
TRBJ1-2,many,-,TRBV5-4,TGTGCCAGCAGCGAAGGGGGGAGAAGAGGATATGGCTACACCTTC,CASSEGGRRGYGYTF
TRBJ1-6,few,TRBD1,TRBV7-9,TGTGCCAGCAGCACAGGGGCTAATTCACCCCTCCACTTT,CASSTGANSPLHF
TRBJ2-6,many,-,TRBV5-1,TGCGCCAGCAGCGGGGGCACCTCTGGGGCCAACGTCCTGACTTTC,CASSGGTSGANVLTF
TRBJ2-5,-,-,TRBV7-2,TGTGCCAGCAGTCTCGGGGGAGCGCCCCAGTACTTC,CASSLGGAPQYF
TRBJ2-7,-,-,TRBV7-8,TGTGCCAGCAGCCTCGCCCTTGACGCTGCCTACGAGCAGTACTTC,CASSLALDAAYEQYF
TRBJ2-1,-,-,TRBV7-8,TGTGCCAGCAGCCTCTTCGGCGGGGAATACAATGAGCAGTTCTTC,CASSLFGGEYNEQFF
TRBJ2-7,-,TRBD2,TRBV7-9,TGTGCCAGCAGCTCCCGCGGGGGAGTCTCCTACGTGCAGTACTTC,CASSSRGGVSYVQYF
TRBJ1-6,many,TRBD1,TRBV7-9,TGTGCCAGCAGCGAGGACAGGAGCTCCTATAATTCACCCCTCCACTTT,CASSEDRSSYNSPLHF
TRBJ2-3,-,-,TRBV10-3,TGTGCCATCAGTGAGTCGGCAGGTTACACAGATACGCAGTATTTT,CAISESAGYTDTQYF
TRBJ1-1,-,TRBD1,TRBV18,TGTGCCAGCTCACCACAATCCGGACAGGTTCACACTGAAGCTTTCTTT,CASSPQSGQVHTEAFF
TRBJ2-5,many,-,TRBV11-2,TGTGCCAGCAGCTTGAGGCAGGCGACGTCGTCAGGGGCGGAGACCCAGTACTTC,CASSLRQATSSGAETQYF
TRBJ2-7,few,TRBD2,TRBV20-1,TGCAGTGCTAGAGATCCTAGCGGGGGGTCCTACGAGCAGTACTTC,CSARDPSGGSYEQYF
TRBJ1-1,many,-,TRBV7-9,TGTGCCAGCAGCCTTGACACGAACACTGAAGCTTTCTTT,CASSLDTNTEAFF
TRBJ2-1,many,-,TRBV29-1,TGCAGCGTTGAAGAAGAAGGAGGTTACAATGAGCAGTTCTTC,CSVEEEGGYNEQFF
TRBJ2-7,-,-,TRBV6-2/TRBV6-3,TGTGCCAGCAGTTACTCGACGGCAGGGTCATTATACGAGCAGTACTTC,CASSYSTAGSLYEQYF
TRBJ2-5,-,TRBD2,TRBV7-2,TGTGCCAGCAGCTTACGGGGGGAAGAGACCCAGTACTTC,CASSLRGEETQYF
TRBJ1-6,-,TRBD1,TRBV12-3/TRBV12-4,TGTGCCAGCAGACAGGGGAGGGGCTCACCCCTCCACTTT,CASRQGRGSPLHF
TRBJ2-2,-,-,TRBV28,TGTGCCAGCAGTTTAATCGGAGGGGACACCGGGGAGCTGTTTTTT,CASSLIGGDTGELFF
TRBJ2-7,few,-,TRBV7-9,TGTGCCAGCAGCCACCCGTTAGACTACGAGCAGTACTTC,CASSHPLDYEQYF
TRBJ2-1,medium-sized,TRBD2,TRBV19,TGTGCCAGTAGTATTAGAACTAGCGGGGGGGCGGAGGAGCAGTTCTTC,CASSIRTSGGAEEQFF
TRBJ2-7,-,-,TRBV5-1,TGCGCCAGCAGCGGGACCGTTGGCAACGAGCAGTACTTC,CASSGTVGNEQYF
TRBJ2-4,-,-,TRBV28,TGTGCCAGCACCACGGGTGGGGACATTCAGTACTTC,CASTTGGDIQYF
TRBJ1-5,few,-,TRBV24-1,TGTGCCACCAGTTTCGACGGGAGCAATCAGCCCCAGCATTTT,CATSFDGSNQPQHF
TRBJ2-5,few,-,TRBV4-2,TGTGCCAGCAGCCAAGATTGGGTAACGAGAATGGAGACCCAGTACTTC,CASSQDWVTRMETQYF
TRBJ2-7,many,-,TRBV28,TGTGCCAGCAGTCCCCCTCCGGAGGGGGTTTACGAGCAGTACTTC,CASSPPPEGVYEQYF
TRBJ2-7,-,TRBD2,TRBV7-2,TGTGCCAGCAGCTACGGGGGACTACAGCAGGGCTACGAGCAGTACTTC,CASSYGGLQQGYEQYF
TRBJ1-5,few,-,TRBV18,TGTGCCAGCTCACTGGGGACAAATCAGCCCCAGCATTTT,CASSLGTNQPQHF
TRBJ2-7,few,-,TRBV20-1,TGCAGTGCTAGGACCGCCAGGCTAGACTCCTACGAGCAGTACTTC,CSARTARLDSYEQYF
TRBJ2-7,many,TRBD1,TRBV7-2,TGTGCCAGCAGCTTAGAGGGACAGGGTAAGGACGAGCAGTACTTC,CASSLEGQGKDEQYF
TRBJ1-2,-,-,TRBV4-3,TGCGCCAGCAGCCTTGAACGGGACCCAATACGACATGGCTACACCTTC,CASSLERDPIRHGYTF
TRBJ2-1,-,-,TRBV30,TGTGCCTGGATGGGCGAAGCCTCCTACAATGAGCAGTTCTTC,CAWMGEASYNEQFF
TRBJ2-1,-,-,TRBV24-1,TGTGCCACCAGTGATTTGACCCCTTACAATGAGCAGTTCTTC,CATSDLTPYNEQFF
TRBJ2-1,-,TRBD2,TRBV5-1,TGCGCCAGCAGACTAAGCGGGGGGGCCCACTACAATGAGCAGTTCTTC,CASRLSGGAHYNEQFF
TRBJ2-5,many,TRBD1,TRBV29-1,TGCAGCGTAGGACAGGGGGCAGGACAAGAGACCCAGTACTTC,CSVGQGAGQETQYF